This T cell receptor (beta chain) was captured by sequencing in a study of cytomegalovirus exposure and HLA in healthy donors. The PCR ran on 60 Vbeta and 13 Jbeta primers. Sequencing was performed with immunoSEQ multiplex PCR; in TCRdb, only in-frame clones are kept and a portion is missing. The listing records about 200,000 clones. Germline trimming cut 5 bases from V and 7 bases from J; bases unmatched to any gene: 7. Germline V CDR1 and CDR2: WNHNN, SYGVQD (reference sequence). The CDR3 runs 15 residues. Points on this clone: Its specificity is not known.

General study points: The study found most TCR sequences rare, yet found some public TCRs in many donors.

The sequence derives from a man aged 25 to 45 in good health and CMV-seronegative. This rearrangement joins TRBV10-1 to TRBJ2-7; the match to TRBD2 covers 14 bases. Sequencing was performed on PBMCs. The CDR3 nucleotides are TGCGCCAGCAGTTCAGGACTAGCGGGAGGCGGGGAGCAGTACTTC. This codes for CASSSGLAGGGEQYF.